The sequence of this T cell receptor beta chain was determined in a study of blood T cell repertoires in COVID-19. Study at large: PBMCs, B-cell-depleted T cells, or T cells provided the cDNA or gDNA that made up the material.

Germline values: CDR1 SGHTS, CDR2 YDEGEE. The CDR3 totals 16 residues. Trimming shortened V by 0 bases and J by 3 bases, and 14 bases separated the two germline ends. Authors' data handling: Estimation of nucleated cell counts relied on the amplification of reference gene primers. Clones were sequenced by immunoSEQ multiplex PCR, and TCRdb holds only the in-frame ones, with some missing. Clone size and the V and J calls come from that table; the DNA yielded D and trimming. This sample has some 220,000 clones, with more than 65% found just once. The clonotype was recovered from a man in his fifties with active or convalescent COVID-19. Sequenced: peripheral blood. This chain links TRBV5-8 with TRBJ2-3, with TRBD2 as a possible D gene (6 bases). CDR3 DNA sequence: TGTGCCAGCAGCTTGGTTGAGGGCGGGAAGACAGATACGCAGTATTTT. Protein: CASSLVEGGKTDTQYF. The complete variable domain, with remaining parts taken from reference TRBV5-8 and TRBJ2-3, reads EAGVTQSPTHLIKTRGQQATLRCSPISGHTSVYWYQQALGLGLQFLLWYDEGEERNRGNFPPRFSGRQFPNYSSELNVNALELEDSALYLCASSLVEGGKTDTQYFGPGTRLTVL.